Listed here are 14 T cell receptor beta chains from one sample, sequenced in a study of memory CD4+ T cells and cytomegalovirus serostatus. Single viable CD3+CD4+CD8-CD45RO+ cells were sorted as the memory CD4+ T cells. The repertoire was sequenced with immunoSEQ multiplex PCR; TCRdb's copy has only in-frame clones and lacks some. The sample holds approximately 51,000 clones; roughly 80% are singletons and the top ten take more than 0.95%. The sequencing input was memory CD4+ T cells from blood. These receptors all stem from an adult in good health and CMV-seropositive.

The chain combines TRBV28 with TRBJ1-2, with 7 bases aligning to TRBD1. This CDR3 contains 14 residues. Germline V gene sequence: CDR1 MDHEN, CDR2 SYDVKM. After removal of 6 bases from V and 2 bases from J, the junction contained 6 bases not matched to a gene. CDR3 nucleotide sequence: TGTGCCAGCAGCCGCCTGACAGGGAACTATGGCTACACCTTC. It is translated as CASSRLTGNYGYTF.

The rearrangement joins TRBV29-1 to TRBJ2-3; D might be TRBD2 (6 bases). Germline V gene sequence: CDR1 SQVTM, CDR2 ANQGSEA. The CDR3 spans 14 residues. The V gene lost 5 bases and the J gene lost 3 bases, with 15 bases spanning the gap. The CDR3 sequence is CSVSHGGRTDTQYF. CDR3 nucleotide sequence: TGCAGCGTTTCTCATGGTGGGAGGACAGATACGCAGTATTTT.

The chain carries TRBV19 and TRBJ1-4, with a weak D call TRBD1 (6 bases). This CDR3 region has 15 residues. Between the trimmed V and J ends, which lost 6 bases and 4 bases, there was a span of 15 bases. Looked up from germline, CDR1 is LNHDA and CDR2 is SQIVND (reference sequence). This chain's CDR3 is CASSNPGQVNEKLFF. Here the CDR3 DNA reads TGTGCCAGTAGCAACCCGGGACAAGTTAATGAAAAACTGTTTTTT.

In its sample, this clone was seen a few times. The chain joins TRBV5-1 to TRBJ2-3; 10 bases are a match to TRBD2. The trim removed 3 bases at V and 0 bases at J, leaving 4 bases unmatched. CDR1 is SGHRS and CDR2 is YFSETQ in the germline V gene. This CDR3 region has 16 residues. CDR3 in amino acids: CASSYWTSGSTDTQYF. DNA for the CDR3: TGCGCCAGCAGCTACTGGACTAGCGGCAGCACAGATACGCAGTATTTT.

The rearrangement uses TRBV11-2 and TRBJ2-7; TRBD1 matches at 8 bases. The germline CDR1 and CDR2 sequences are SGHAT and FQNNGV. V lost 5 bases to trimming and J lost 8 bases; unmatched junction nucleotides: 5. CDR3 size: 12 residues. The CDR3 DNA is TGTGCCAGCAGCCTGGGGACAGGTCAGCAGTACTTC. Translating gives CASSLGTGQQYF.

The V call is TRBV2, the J call TRBJ2-7, with 9 bases lining up with TRBD2. Germline lookup yields CDR1 SNHLY and CDR2 FYNNEI. CDR3 length: 15 residues. V trimming: 8 bases; J trimming: 3 bases; junction bases outside the gene matches: 11. CDR3 in amino acids: CASHMVSGGHYEQYF. The CDR3 DNA sequence: TGTGCCAGCCATATGGTCAGCGGGGGGCACTACGAGCAGTACTTC.

The V gene is TRBV11-3, the J gene TRBJ1-1, with a possible D match to TRBD1 (5 bases). The germline CDR1 and CDR2 sequences are SGHNT and YENEEA. V was shortened by 4 bases and J by 8 bases, with 11 bases between the two germline ends. There are 12 residues in the CDR3. Here the CDR3 reads CASSSRDGEAFF. CDR3 nucleotide sequence: TGTGCCAGCAGCTCCCGGGACGGGGAAGCTTTCTTT.

The chain combines TRBV4-2 with TRBJ2-5, with D possibly matching TRBD2 (5 bases). V lost 0 bases and J lost 7, with 9 bases in between. CDR1 is LGHNA and CDR2 is YNFKEQ in the germline V gene. The length of the CDR3 is 13 residues. The CDR3 region is CASSQDPGSTQYF. The CDR3 DNA follows: TGTGCCAGCAGCCAAGACCCGGGGTCGACCCAGTACTTC.

In this sample, this clone turned up a few times. The chain uses TRBV28 and TRBJ1-5, with 7 bases identical to TRBD1. The V segment lost 2 bases and the J segment 8 bases; nucleotides outside the gene matches: 9. This CDR3 has 15 residues. CDR1 and CDR2 (germline): MDHEN, SYDVKM. The CDR3 protein is CASSLGSGGGEPQHF. CDR3 DNA: TGTGCCAGCAGTTTAGGGTCAGGGGGAGGGGAGCCCCAGCATTTT.

The chain couples TRBV29-1 to TRBJ1-6; D is unclear. Trimming cost V 6 bases and J 2 bases, with 8 bases left between them. Germline CDR1 is SQVTM and CDR2 is ANQGSEA. The CDR3 has 13 amino acids. CDR3 in amino acids: CSVAETYNSPLHF. The CDR3 nucleotides read TGCAGCGTCGCGGAAACCTATAATTCACCCCTCCACTTT.

The rearrangement joins TRBV5-1 to TRBJ1-1, with a weak D call TRBD1 (6 bases). CDR3 length equals 14 residues. Trimming took off 0 bases at V and 7 bases at J, with 13 bases between the two ends. CDR1 is SGHRS and CDR2 is YFSETQ in the germline V gene. CDR3 nucleotide sequence: TGCGCCAGCAGCTTGGGAGGGGGGACCATTGAAGCTTTCTTT. It is translated as CASSLGGGTIEAFF.

CDR3 region: CASSDPGSNYGYTF. The DNA for the CDR3 is TGTGCCAGCAGTGATCCGGGCTCTAACTATGGCTACACCTTC. The chain carries TRBV2 and TRBJ1-2, with unresolved D. The CDR3 has 14 residues. The V end was cut by 3 bases, the J end by 0 bases, with 8 bases between. Per the germline V gene, CDR1 is SNHLY and CDR2 is FYNNEI. The full variable domain, with the rest looked up from reference TRBV2 and TRBJ1-2, is EPEVTQTPSHQVTQMGQEVILRCVPISNHLYFYWYRQILGQKVEFLVSFYNNEISEKSEIFDDQFSVERPDGSNFTLKIRSTKLEDSAMYFCASSDPGSNYGYTFGSGTRLTVV.

The chain combines TRBV9 with TRBJ2-3; the D gene is possibly TRBD2 (5 bases). The germline V gene encodes CDR1 SGDLS and CDR2 YYNGEE. Trimming took off 0 bases at V and 5 bases at J, with 10 bases between the two ends. The CDR3 has 14 residues. CDR3: CASSVDIEGDTQYF. The CDR3 DNA follows: TGTGCCAGCAGCGTAGATATTGAGGGAGATACGCAGTATTTT.

This clone showed up just a few times. The chain uses TRBV7-2 and TRBJ1-3; D is undetermined. V was clipped by 5 bases and J by 0 bases, with 11 bases between them. The CDR3 spans 15 residues. Germline V gene sequence: CDR1 SGHTA, CDR2 FQGNSA. CDR3 in DNA: TGTGCCAGCAGCGCCAGGATGAGCTCTGGAAACACCATATATTTT. Protein: CASSARMSSGNTIYF. The whole variable domain, filled in from reference TRBV7-2 and TRBJ1-3, reads GAGVSQSPSNKVTEKGKDVELRCDPISGHTALYWYRQSLGQGLEFLIYFQGNSAPDKSGLPSDRFSAERTGGSVSTLTIQRTQQEDSAVYLCASSARMSSGNTIYFGEGSWLTVV.